This T cell receptor beta chain was sequenced for a study of blood T cell repertoires in COVID-19. Germline V gene lookup returns CDR1 LNHDA and CDR2 SQIVND (reference sequence). The V and J ends lost 8 bases and 11 bases, in that order; junction bases with no gene match: 23. CDR3 length: 16 amino acids. Clones were sequenced by immunoSEQ multiplex PCR, and TCRdb holds only the in-frame ones, with some missing. Of about half a million clones listed, roughly 85% are singletons. Sample: peripheral blood. The chain employs TRBV19 and TRBJ1-2, with 7 nucleotides matching TRBD1. This clonotype was sampled from a human donor in a cohort sampled during active COVID-19. The CDR3 coding sequence is TGTGCCAGTTTTGCCCTCGCCGGGACAGCTATTCCTCGTTACACCTTC. Encoded protein: CASFALAGTAIPRYTF.